The rows below give T cell receptor beta chains drawn from one sample of a study of shared clonotypes between healthy human individuals. Profiled with immunoSEQ multiplex PCR; TCRdb holds only in-frame clones, not every one. In the table there are millions of clones, roughly 91% of which are singletons. The sample taken for sequencing was naive CD8+ T cells from PBMCs. These receptors all come from a man between 18 and 35 years old in good health. Some clones in this sample may be carry-over from other donors' samples. CDR3s include the opening cysteine and the closing phenylalanine or tryptophan. Each record gives: J gene, CDR3 length, V gene, clone size, D gene, CDR3 protein, CDR3 DNA. A D gene is named only where the DNA matches it firmly. For some rows the clone size is stated as once, few or many, or as a class when expanded; others skip it.

TRBJ1-1	13	TRBV5-5	.	.	CASSPGFGTEAFF	TGTGCCAGCAGCCCGGGGTTCGGCACTGAAGCTTTCTTT
TRBJ2-7	14	TRBV7-8	.	.	CASSPMGRAYEQYF	TGTGCCAGCAGTCCTATGGGCAGGGCCTACGAGCAGTACTTC
TRBJ2-5	17	TRBV11-2	.	.	CASSLRSWERIQETQYF	TGTGCCAGCAGCTTAAGGTCCTGGGAAAGGATCCAAGAGACCCAGTACTTC
TRBJ2-7	19	TRBV11-2	.	TRBD2	CASSLSRVVIAGEGYEQYF	TGTGCCAGCAGCTTATCTCGGGTTGTTATAGCGGGAGAAGGTTACGAGCAGTACTTC
TRBJ1-1	15	TRBV9	.	.	CASSVADGGNTEAFF	TGTGCCAGCAGCGTAGCTGACGGTGGGAACACTGAAGCTTTCTTT
TRBJ2-3	15	TRBV10-3	.	.	CAISESGLSTDTQYF	TGTGCCATCAGTGAGTCCGGATTGAGCACAGATACGCAGTATTTT
TRBJ1-1	16	TRBV11-2	.	.	CASSLRLDMGQTEAFF	TGTGCCAGCAGCTTAAGGTTGGATATGGGGCAAACTGAAGCTTTCTTT
TRBJ2-3	14	TRBV28	.	.	CATTGRFPTDTQYF	TGTGCCACCACCGGACGTTTTCCCACAGATACGCAGTATTTT
TRBJ2-5	14	TRBV7-9	.	.	CASSRVGEEETQYF	TGTGCCAGCAGCAGGGTGGGGGAAGAAGAGACCCAGTACTTC
TRBJ2-7	16	TRBV9	.	TRBD1	CASSPSRGPISYEQYF	TGTGCCAGCAGTCCTTCCAGGGGGCCTATTTCCTACGAGCAGTACTTC
TRBJ1-2	18	TRBV5-6	.	.	CASTQLGSGSYPVSGYTF	TGTGCCAGCACCCAGCTTGGTTCAGGGTCCTATCCGGTTAGCGGCTACACCTTC
TRBJ2-7	15	TRBV5-1	.	TRBD2	CASSPYTGGTYEQYF	TGCGCCAGCAGCCCCTATACGGGAGGAACCTACGAGCAGTACTTC
TRBJ1-2	13	TRBV5-8	once	.	CASSSQGNYGYTF	TGTGCCAGCAGTTCACAGGGAAACTATGGCTACACCTTC
TRBJ1-1	16	TRBV7-9	.	.	CASSFDPRTSDTEAFF	TGTGCCAGCAGCTTTGACCCACGGACATCTGACACTGAAGCTTTCTTT
TRBJ2-2	17	TRBV15	once	TRBD2	CATSRTMTSANTGELFF	TGTGCCACCAGCAGAACCATGACTAGCGCAAACACCGGGGAGCTGTTTTTT
TRBJ2-2	17	TRBV4-3	.	TRBD2	CASSQDGVAGGTGELFF	TGCGCCAGCAGCCAAGATGGGGTAGCGGGAGGGACCGGGGAGCTGTTTTTT
TRBJ1-1	12	TRBV27	few	.	CASRAGYTEAFF	TGTGCCAGCAGGGCAGGCTACACTGAAGCTTTCTTT
TRBJ2-5	16	TRBV28	.	TRBD2	CASSLPGLAGSRTQYF	TGTGCCAGCAGTTTACCCGGACTAGCGGGAAGTAGGACCCAGTACTTC
TRBJ2-6	19	TRBV21-1	.	.	CASTPETYAGASGANVLTF	TGTGCCAGCACCCCCGAAACCTATGCAGGAGCCTCTGGGGCCAACGTCCTGACTTTC
TRBJ2-2	14	TRBV5-1	.	.	CASSLGGLSGELFF	TGCGCCAGCAGCTTGGGGGGTTTATCAGGGGAGCTGTTTTTT
TRBJ2-2	19	TRBV4-1	.	TRBD2	CASSSRTFIAGLNTGELFF	TGCGCCAGCAGCTCACGGACCTTTATAGCGGGGTTGAACACCGGGGAGCTGTTTTTT
TRBJ2-7	13	TRBV29-1	.	TRBD1	CSVGTGIVYEQYF	TGCAGCGTGGGGACAGGGATTGTATACGAGCAGTACTTC
TRBJ1-3	13	TRBV7-9	.	.	CASSLGLRNTIYF	TGTGCCAGCAGCTTGGGACTAAGAAACACCATATATTTT
TRBJ1-1	14	TRBV7-3	.	.	CASSRGQGNTEAFF	TGTGCCAGCAGTCGGGGCCAGGGTAACACTGAAGCTTTCTTT
TRBJ1-1	12	TRBV5-6	few	.	CASSHSITEAFF	TGTGCCAGCAGCCACTCCATAACTGAAGCTTTCTTT
TRBJ1-1	13	TRBV10-3	.	.	CASQGPTNTEAFF	TGTGCCAGCCAGGGACCCACGAACACTGAAGCTTTCTTT